A selection of T cell receptor beta chains follows, all from one sample in a study of T cells in Graves' hyperthyroidism and ophthalmopathy. TCRdb itself ran the multiplex PCR reads through MiXCR, one entry per CDR3 protein. The sample shows about 840,000 distinct CDR3 sequences, over 35% of them seen only once. The specimen was blood. The receptors shown here come from a man aged 18-30 years with Graves' hyperthyroidism. The CDR3 runs from the conserved cysteine through the conserved F or W. D genes are given only for firm matches. Part of the rows lack a size; the others show once, few, many or a class for expanded clones.

abundance: -
len: 17
v_gene: TRBV19
j_gene: TRBJ1-4
d_gene: -
CDR3nt: TGTGCCAGTAGTATACGCGTATTGGATGCAACTAATGAAAAACTGTTTTTT
CDR3aa: CASSIRVLDATNEKLFF

abundance: few
len: 13
v_gene: TRBV4-1
j_gene: TRBJ1-3
d_gene: -
CDR3nt: TGCGCCAGCAGCTGGTACTCTGGAAACACCATATATTTT
CDR3aa: CASSWYSGNTIYF

abundance: -
len: 15
v_gene: TRBV5-1
j_gene: TRBJ2-7
d_gene: TRBD2
CDR3nt: TGCGCCAGCAGCTCGGCTAGCGGGAGCTCCTACGAGCAGTACTTC
CDR3aa: CASSSASGSSYEQYF

abundance: -
len: 15
v_gene: TRBV14
j_gene: TRBJ1-4
d_gene: -
CDR3nt: TGTGCCAGCAGCCATTCAGGTGCAACTAATGAAAAACTGTTTTTT
CDR3aa: CASSHSGATNEKLFF

abundance: few
len: 14
v_gene: TRBV12-3/TRBV12-4
j_gene: TRBJ2-5
d_gene: -
CDR3nt: TGTGCCAGCAGGGCCTTGGGGAACCCCGAGACCCAGTACTTC
CDR3aa: CASRALGNPETQYF

abundance: -
len: 14
v_gene: TRBV19
j_gene: TRBJ2-6
d_gene: -
CDR3nt: TGTGCCAGTAGTATCACAGGAGGTGCCAACGTCCTGACTTTC
CDR3aa: CASSITGGANVLTF

abundance: few
len: 16
v_gene: TRBV20-1
j_gene: TRBJ2-6
d_gene: TRBD1
CDR3nt: TGCAGTGCTAATGGACAGGGCCGCTCTGGGGCCAACGTCCTGACTTTC
CDR3aa: CSANGQGRSGANVLTF

abundance: many
len: 14
v_gene: TRBV19
j_gene: TRBJ2-7
d_gene: TRBD1
CDR3nt: TGTGCCAGTAGTCCCTGGACAGGGTCCTACGAGCAGTACTTC
CDR3aa: CASSPWTGSYEQYF

abundance: few
len: 13
v_gene: TRBV12-3/TRBV12-4
j_gene: TRBJ2-2
d_gene: -
CDR3nt: TGTGCCAGCAGTCTGCTCCTGGCCGGGGAGCTGTTTTTT
CDR3aa: CASSLLLAGELFF

abundance: many
len: 10
v_gene: TRBV7-6
j_gene: TRBJ2-5
d_gene: -
CDR3nt: TGTGCCAGCGGCCAAGAGACCCAGTACTTC
CDR3aa: CASGQETQYF

abundance: -
len: 14
v_gene: TRBV2
j_gene: TRBJ1-2
d_gene: TRBD1
CDR3nt: TGTGCCAGCACCCCACAGGGGGGAGGCTATGGCTACACCTTC
CDR3aa: CASTPQGGGYGYTF

abundance: many
len: 16
v_gene: TRBV7-6
j_gene: TRBJ1-4
d_gene: -
CDR3nt: TGTGCCAGCAGCAGAGACTTTGGCGCAACTAATGAAAAACTGTTTTTT
CDR3aa: CASSRDFGATNEKLFF

abundance: many
len: 15
v_gene: TRBV15
j_gene: TRBJ2-2
d_gene: -
CDR3nt: TGTGCCACATCGAGTTCGGGTAGGGCGGCCGGGGAGCTGTTTTTT
CDR3aa: CATSSSGRAAGELFF

abundance: -
len: 16
v_gene: TRBV5-5
j_gene: TRBJ2-5
d_gene: -
CDR3nt: TGTGCCAGTCAGCTTGGTGTATACGGGACAAAAGAGACCCAGTACTTC
CDR3aa: CASQLGVYGTKETQYF

abundance: -
len: 18
v_gene: TRBV7-2
j_gene: TRBJ2-5
d_gene: -
CDR3nt: TGTGCCAGCAGCCAAGAAGGGGCCAGCAGTTACTTCCAAGAGACCCAGTACTTC
CDR3aa: CASSQEGASSYFQETQYF

abundance: -
len: 15
v_gene: TRBV7-9
j_gene: TRBJ1-4
d_gene: -
CDR3nt: TGTGCCAGCAGCGGCTCCGGGCCCCCTTCGGAAAAACTGTTTTTT
CDR3aa: CASSGSGPPSEKLFF

abundance: few
len: 14
v_gene: TRBV9
j_gene: TRBJ1-6
d_gene: -
CDR3nt: TGTGCCAGCCTCCGATTGAGGTATAATTCACCCCTCCACTTT
CDR3aa: CASLRLRYNSPLHF

abundance: -
len: 18
v_gene: TRBV9
j_gene: TRBJ2-5
d_gene: TRBD1
CDR3nt: TGTGCCAGCAGCATCCGGGACAGGGGACGGTCGTTACAAGAGACCCAGTACTTC
CDR3aa: CASSIRDRGRSLQETQYF

abundance: few
len: 12
v_gene: TRBV12-3/TRBV12-4
j_gene: TRBJ1-5
d_gene: -
CDR3nt: TGTGCCAGCAGTCAACAGGGTTTTGAACAGCATTTT
CDR3aa: CASSQQGFEQHF

abundance: -
len: 13
v_gene: TRBV6-5
j_gene: TRBJ2-5
d_gene: -
CDR3nt: TGTGCCAGCAGTTCTCCTATGGTGGAGACCCAGTACTTC
CDR3aa: CASSSPMVETQYF

abundance: few
len: 15
v_gene: TRBV9
j_gene: TRBJ1-3
d_gene: -
CDR3nt: TGTGCCAGCAGCGCCTTACCTGGACAGGGAAACACCATATATTTT
CDR3aa: CASSALPGQGNTIYF

abundance: -
len: 13
v_gene: TRBV10-3
j_gene: TRBJ2-7
d_gene: -
CDR3nt: TGTGCCATCAGTGCACAGGACTGGAACGAGCAGTACTTC
CDR3aa: CAISAQDWNEQYF

abundance: once
len: 14
v_gene: TRBV6-4
j_gene: TRBJ2-2
d_gene: -
CDR3nt: TGTGCCAGCCAAGGGACTTTTAACACCGGGGAGCTGTTTTTT
CDR3aa: CASQGTFNTGELFF

abundance: -
len: 18
v_gene: TRBV12-3/TRBV12-4
j_gene: TRBJ1-5
d_gene: -
CDR3nt: TGTGCCAGCGCGTGGGGAGGGGGAGCCCGCTATAGCAATCAGCCCCAGCATTTT
CDR3aa: CASAWGGGARYSNQPQHF

abundance: -
len: 13
v_gene: TRBV10-3
j_gene: TRBJ1-6
d_gene: TRBD1
CDR3nt: TGTGCCACCGGGACAGGGACGCCTTCACCCCTCCACTTT
CDR3aa: CATGTGTPSPLHF

abundance: -
len: 16
v_gene: TRBV24-1
j_gene: TRBJ2-2
d_gene: -
CDR3nt: -
CDR3aa: CATSDAGGGTPGSCFF

abundance: -
len: 14
v_gene: TRBV9
j_gene: TRBJ2-7
d_gene: TRBD1
CDR3nt: TGTGCCAGCAGCGTGGAAGGGACAGGGGACGAGCAGTACTTC
CDR3aa: CASSVEGTGDEQYF

abundance: few
len: 15
v_gene: TRBV5-4
j_gene: TRBJ2-7
d_gene: -
CDR3nt: TGTGCCAGCAGCTTGAACCTGAGGGGGGCGGGAGAGCAGTACTTC
CDR3aa: CASSLNLRGAGEQYF

abundance: few
len: 16
v_gene: TRBV6-6
j_gene: TRBJ1-5
d_gene: -
CDR3nt: TGTGCCAGCAGTTACCCAATTAGGGAGATTACTCAGCCCCAGCATTTT
CDR3aa: CASSYPIREITQPQHF

abundance: -
len: 16
v_gene: TRBV9
j_gene: TRBJ2-2
d_gene: TRBD2
CDR3nt: TGTGCCAGCAGCTCTCTAGCGGGCTCTAACACCGGGGAGCTGTTTTTT
CDR3aa: CASSSLAGSNTGELFF

abundance: once
len: 13
v_gene: TRBV29-1
j_gene: TRBJ1-2
d_gene: -
CDR3nt: TGCAGCGTTGACTGGGGACCACCTGATGGCTACACCTTC
CDR3aa: CSVDWGPPDGYTF

abundance: -
len: 13
v_gene: TRBV10-3
j_gene: TRBJ1-2
d_gene: TRBD1
CDR3nt: TGTGCCATCAGCTTCGGACAGGGGGCAAGCTACACCTTC
CDR3aa: CAISFGQGASYTF

abundance: -
len: 16
v_gene: TRBV9
j_gene: TRBJ2-2
d_gene: -
CDR3nt: TGTGCCAGCAGCGTAGTGGACAGCGGGAACACCGGGGAGCTGTTTTTT
CDR3aa: CASSVVDSGNTGELFF

abundance: -
len: 16
v_gene: TRBV20-1
j_gene: TRBJ1-6
d_gene: -
CDR3nt: TGCAGTGCTAGAGATATTAAGGGACAACAGCTGCCACCCCTCCACTTT
CDR3aa: CSARDIKGQQLPPLHF

abundance: few
len: 14
v_gene: TRBV9
j_gene: TRBJ1-3
d_gene: -
CDR3nt: TGTGCCAGCAGTCAGGGAGGGGATGGAAACACCATATATTTT
CDR3aa: CASSQGGDGNTIYF

abundance: many
len: 16
v_gene: TRBV29-1
j_gene: TRBJ1-1
d_gene: -
CDR3nt: TGCAGCGTCCTACCCCGGGACGCTCGTTCGGGCACTGAAGCTTTCTTT
CDR3aa: CSVLPRDARSGTEAFF